The next 19 T cell receptor beta chains were all read from a single sample in a study of vaccination effects on CD4 cells after COVID-19. Sequencing was preceded by expansion of antigen-specific CD4+ T cells with viral peptide pools in the ViraFEST assay. When around nine days of culture had elapsed, CD4+ T cells were isolated. Two-dose vaccination with either BNT162b2 or mRNA-1273 was given to the participants. The antigens of these receptors remain unknown. The assay was immunoSEQ multiplex PCR, and TCRdb's table has in-frame clones only and misses some. The sample consists of roughly 30,000 clones, 55% to 85% of them appearing once. The sample in question was CD4+ T cells from PBMCs cultured with HCoV-NL63 spike peptides, obtained after COVID-19 vaccination. The receptors were sampled from a human donor who received a COVID-19 vaccine.

V is TRBV11-2 and J is TRBJ2-1, with D hard to call. V was pared by 6 bases and J by 4 bases, with 16 bases between. This CDR3 contains 15 residues. Per germline, CDR1 SGHAT and CDR2 FQNNGV. The CDR3 sequence is CASSTVAAYYNEQFF. The CDR3 DNA reads as TGTGCCAGCAGTACTGTGGCAGCCTATTACAATGAGCAGTTCTTC.

The genes are TRBV15 and TRBJ1-2; the D gene is possibly TRBD1 (5 bases). The CDR3 is 19 amino acids. CDR1 and CDR2 from the germline V gene are LNHNV and YYDKDF (reference sequence). V was clipped by 3 bases and J by 4 bases, with 27 bases between them. The CDR3 DNA reads as TGTGCCACCAGCAGGATCTCTGCTGGGGCGAAGGCTTACTTCTATGGCTACACCTTC. Its translation is CATSRISAGAKAYFYGYTF. The full variable domain, rest sourced from reference TRBV15 and TRBJ1-2, is DAMVIQNPRYQVTQFGKPVTLSCSQTLNHNVMYWYQQKSSQAPKLLFHYYDKDFNNEADTPDNFQSRRPNTSFCFLDIRSPGLGDTAMYLCATSRISAGAKAYFYGYTFGSGTRLTVV.

The chain joins TRBV7-5 to TRBJ2-2; TRBD2, the table's D call, was not compared with the DNA. TRBV7-5 is noted as a pseudogene. The CDR3 covers 16 residues. The CDR3 sequence: CARSLEAGGNTGELFF. The CDR3 region has the DNA TGTGCCAGAAGCTTAGAAGCGGGGGGGAACACCGGGGAGCTGTTTTTT.

This clone has more than one count but fewer than ten. The chain has TRBV13 and TRBJ2-2; D is perhaps TRBD2 (6 bases). Trimming pared 5 bases from V and 4 bases from J, leaving 14 bases between. CDR3 length equals 15 residues. Germline V gene sequence: CDR1 PRHDT, CDR2 FYEKMQ (reference sequence). The CDR3: CASSLGTSRTGELFF. DNA for the CDR3: TGTGCCAGCAGCCTCGGGACTTCGCGCACCGGGGAGCTGTTTTTT.

This clone was recorded once. This chain joins TRBV6-5 and TRBJ1-4; D possibly corresponds to TRBD1 (5 bases). The germline V gene encodes CDR1 MNHEY and CDR2 SVGAGI. This CDR3 contains 13 residues. V dropped 7 bases and J dropped 4 bases, with 10 bases sitting between them. This CDR3 reads CASTGGNNEKLFF. The DNA of the CDR3 is TGTGCCAGCACGGGGGGAAATAATGAAAAACTGTTTTTT.

Only a few counts were recorded for this clone. The chain combines TRBV5-1 with TRBJ2-3; 8 bases map to TRBD1. V dropped 4 bases and J dropped 0; count of bases not matched to a gene: 7. The CDR3 is 16 amino acids. Germline V gene data show CDR1 as SGHRS and CDR2 as YFSETQ. DNA of the CDR3: TGCGCCAGCAGCCGACAGACAGGGGCTAGCACAGATACGCAGTATTTT. It is translated as CASSRQTGASTDTQYF.

The V call is TRBV7-8, the J call TRBJ2-7; D is undetermined. Looked up from germline, CDR1 is SGHVS and CDR2 is FQNEAQ. The CDR3 consists of 12 residues. V was clipped by 5 bases and J by 0 bases, with 5 bases between them. The CDR3 is CASSLSSYEQYF. Here the CDR3 DNA reads TGTGCCAGCAGCCTGAGCTCCTACGAGCAGTACTTC.

CDR3 in amino acids: CASSLRKVLRQGTDTQYF. The CDR3 nucleotides are TGCGCCAGCAGCCTACGGAAAGTTCTGAGGCAAGGCACAGATACGCAGTATTTT. This chain joins TRBV5-1 and TRBJ2-3; no firm D call. This CDR3 spans 18 amino acids. Trimming took off 4 bases at V and 1 base at J, with 22 bases between the two ends. Germline V lookup: CDR1 SGHRS, CDR2 YFSETQ.

J is TRBJ2-7 and V is TRBV11-2; TRBD2 aligns across 7 bases. The CDR3 totals 18 residues. Germline assignment: CDR1 SGHAT and CDR2 FQNNGV. The V gene end was trimmed by 0 bases and the J gene end by 6 bases; junction bases not matched to a gene: 17. The DNA of the CDR3 is TGTGCCAGCAGCTTAGATCTTGTTCTGGCGGGAGCACTTAGCGAGCAGTACTTC. Translation gives CASSLDLVLAGALSEQYF.

The table lists this clone with a few counts. The rearrangement links TRBV25-1 to TRBJ2-7; 7 bases agree with TRBD1. There are 15 residues in the CDR3. Losses at the gene ends were 3 bases for V and 1 base for J; bases not matched to a gene: 6. Germline-derived CDR1 and CDR2 are MGHDK and SYGVNS. The CDR3 region has the DNA TGTGCCAGCAGTGATGGTAACAGGGGTTCCTACGAGCAGTACTTC. The encoded protein is CASSDGNRGSYEQYF.

This clone was counted once. The genes are TRBV7-2 and TRBJ2-1; 8 bases are shared with TRBD2. The CDR3 totals 15 residues. In germline, CDR1 is SGHTA, CDR2 FQGNSA. V lost 3 bases and J lost 8; bases outside the gene matches: 9. CDR3 sequence (DNA): TGTGCCAGCAGCTTCGGGACTAGACGAGGCGATGAGCAGTTCTTC. This sequence encodes CASSFGTRRGDEQFF.

This rearrangement joins TRBV5-1 to TRBJ1-4; no clear D. This CDR3 has 13 residues. Germline-derived CDR1 and CDR2 are SGHRS and YFSETQ. The V end was cut by 6 bases, the J end by 6 bases, with 12 bases between. CDR3 in amino acids: CASKGGWDEKLFF. CDR3 bases: TGCGCCAGCAAGGGAGGGTGGGATGAAAAACTGTTTTTT.

This clone was recorded once. The chain recombines TRBV2 with TRBJ1-2; 8 bases are shared with TRBD1. Germline-derived CDR1 and CDR2 are SNHLY and FYNNEI. The CDR3 extends over 13 amino acids. Unmatched junction bases numbered 4, after V lost 3 bases and J lost 7 bases. CDR3 DNA: TGTGCCAGCAGTGAGCAGGGGGCGGGTGGCTACACCTTC. Translating it yields CASSEQGAGGYTF.

This clone has only one observation. The J gene is TRBJ2-4, the V gene TRBV3-1 (or the pseudogene TRBV3-2), with D hard to call. Germline values: CDR1 LGHDT, CDR2 YNNKEL (reference sequence). The V end was cut by 3 bases, the J end by 6 bases, with 15 bases between. There are 15 residues in the CDR3. Written as DNA, the CDR3 is TGTGCCAGCAGCCACGGGCCCTCTTCAGGAAACATTCAGTACTTC. Its translation is CASSHGPSSGNIQYF.

The chain carries TRBV3-1 (or the pseudogene TRBV3-2) and TRBJ2-5; D is perhaps TRBD1 (6 bases). CDR1 and CDR2 (germline): LGHDT, YNNKEL (reference sequence). This CDR3 is 13 amino acids long. The ends were cut back, 2 bases at V and 7 bases at J, with 11 bases in the middle. CDR3 in amino acids: CASSQNREGTQYF. The DNA for the CDR3 is TGTGCCAGCAGCCAAAACAGGGAAGGGACCCAGTACTTC.

The genes are TRBV7-9 and TRBJ2-3, with 9 bases aligning to TRBD2. CDR1 SEHNR and CDR2 FQNEAQ come from the germline V gene (reference sequence). J was trimmed by 3 bases and V by 3 bases; bases with no gene match: 7. The CDR3 runs to 16 residues. The CDR3 here is CASSFLGGGATDTQYF. The CDR3 DNA sequence: TGTGCCAGCAGCTTCTTGGGCGGGGGGGCGACAGATACGCAGTATTTT.

The chain has TRBV6-5 and TRBJ1-1; maybe TRBD1 (5 bases). From germline, CDR1 is MNHEY and CDR2 SVGAGI. The CDR3 runs 14 residues. Trimming pared 6 bases from V and 0 bases from J, leaving 11 bases between. Here the CDR3 reads CASSAQAVNTEAFF. CDR3 sequence (DNA): TGTGCCAGCAGCGCACAGGCAGTGAACACTGAAGCTTTCTTT.

The sample holds a few counts of this clone. The chain couples TRBV3-1 (or the pseudogene TRBV3-2) to TRBJ2-7; D is possibly TRBD1 (6 bases). V lost 3 bases and J lost 3, with 12 bases in between. CDR3 length: 14 amino acids. The germline V gene has CDR1 LGHDT and CDR2 YNNKEL (reference sequence). CDR3 DNA sequence: TGTGCCAGCAGCCATGGGGGCCCCAGCTACGAGCAGTACTTC. As protein: CASSHGGPSYEQYF.

V usage is TRBV20-1 and J usage is TRBJ2-3; D not certain. From germline, CDR1 is DFQATT and CDR2 SNEGSKA (reference sequence). This CDR3 spans 13 amino acids. V dropped 3 bases and J dropped 1 base, with 8 bases sitting between them. CDR3 coding DNA: TGCAGTGCTAGTATGGGCGGCACAGATACGCAGTATTTT. Encoded protein: CSASMGGTDTQYF.